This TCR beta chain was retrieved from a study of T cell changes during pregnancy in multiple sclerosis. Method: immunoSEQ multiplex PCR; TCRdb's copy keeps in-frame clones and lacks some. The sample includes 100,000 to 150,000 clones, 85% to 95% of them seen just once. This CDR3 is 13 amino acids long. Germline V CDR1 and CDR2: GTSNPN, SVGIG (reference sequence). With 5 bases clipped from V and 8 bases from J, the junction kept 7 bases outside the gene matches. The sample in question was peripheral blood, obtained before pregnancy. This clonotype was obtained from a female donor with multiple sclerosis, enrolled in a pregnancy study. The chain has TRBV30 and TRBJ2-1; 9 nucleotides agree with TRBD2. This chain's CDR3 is CAWAGGPVDEQFF. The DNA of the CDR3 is TGTGCCTGGGCGGGGGGGCCGGTGGATGAGCAGTTCTTC.